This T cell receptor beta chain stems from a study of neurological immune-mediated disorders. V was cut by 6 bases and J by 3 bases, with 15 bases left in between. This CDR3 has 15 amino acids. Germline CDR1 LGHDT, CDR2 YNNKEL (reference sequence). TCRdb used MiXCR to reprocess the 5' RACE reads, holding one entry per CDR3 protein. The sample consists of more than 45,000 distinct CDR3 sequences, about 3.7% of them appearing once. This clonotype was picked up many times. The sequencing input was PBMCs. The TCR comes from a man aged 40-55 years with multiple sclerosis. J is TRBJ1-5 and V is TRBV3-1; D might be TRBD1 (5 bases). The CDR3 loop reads CASSSTAATNQPQHF. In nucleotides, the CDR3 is TGTGCCAGCAGTTCGACAGCGGCTACCAATCAGCCCCAGCATTTT.